Listed below are T cell receptor beta chains from one sample, sequenced in a study of Graves' ophthalmopathy and Graves' hyperthyroidism. MiXCR was run by TCRdb on the multiplex PCR reads, yielding one entry per CDR3 protein. This repertoire shows 650,000 to 900,000 distinct CDR3 sequences, roughly two fifths found once; its top ten account for approximately 43%. The sample was peripheral blood. The receptors were gathered from an adult man with Graves' ophthalmopathy. Both conserved end residues are part of each CDR3. D genes are given only for firm matches. Only some rows state a clone size, as once, few, many or a class for expanded clones.

clone_size,cdr3_length,d_call,v_call,j_call,cdr3_aa,cdr3_nt
many,15,-,TRBV10-3,TRBJ1-2,CAISEWAGDHYGYTF,TGTGCCATCAGTGAGTGGGCAGGGGATCACTATGGCTACACCTTC
-,13,-,TRBV10-3,TRBJ1-1,CATRGGPGTEAFF,TGTGCCACCAGAGGGGGGCCAGGGACTGAAGCTTTCTTT
-,15,TRBD1,TRBV9,TRBJ2-5,CASSFRDRGAETQYF,TGTGCCAGCAGCTTTAGAGACAGGGGCGCGGAGACCCAGTACTTC
-,17,-,TRBV7-9,TRBJ2-2,CASRPRGEGSYTGELFF,TGTGCCAGCAGACCCAGGGGGGAAGGATCTTACACCGGGGAGCTGTTTTTT
few,15,-,TRBV10-3,TRBJ1-6,CASSYSARVDSPLHF,TGTGCCAGCAGTTACTCGGCCAGGGTCGATTCACCCCTCCACTTT
-,15,TRBD1,TRBV10-3,TRBJ1-6,CAISDKDRGLSPLHF,TGTGCCATCAGTGACAAGGACAGGGGGCTCTCACCCCTCCACTTT
-,15,TRBD1,TRBV12-3/TRBV12-4,TRBJ1-6,CASSRRDSHNSPLHF,TGTGCCAGCAGCCGCCGGGACAGCCATAATTCACCCCTCCACTTT
-,13,TRBD1,TRBV29-1,TRBJ1-1,CSQGTGRGTEAFF,TGCAGCCAAGGGACAGGACGCGGCACTGAAGCTTTCTTT
-,15,-,TRBV7-9,TRBJ2-7,CASSLGLSFTYEQYF,TGTGCCAGCAGCTTGGGTCTCAGCTTTACCTACGAGCAGTACTTC
many,14,-,TRBV7-9,TRBJ1-2,CASSLGDVVDGYTF,TGTGCCAGCAGCTTAGGGGACGTCGTAGATGGCTACACCTTC
-,13,-,TRBV18,TRBJ2-7,CASSPWSGYEQYF,TGTGCCAGCTCACCGTGGAGCGGCTACGAGCAGTACTTC
few,15,TRBD1,TRBV2,TRBJ1-2,CASSYFQGATYGYTF,TGTGCCAGCAGTTACTTCCAGGGGGCTACCTATGGCTACACCTTC
-,15,-,TRBV2,TRBJ1-5,CASSEVKAGNQPQHF,TGTGCCAGCAGTGAAGTAAAGGCAGGGAATCAGCCCCAGCATTTT
few,15,TRBD1,TRBV7-9,TRBJ1-2,CASSEGQAINYGYTF,TGTGCCAGCAGCGAGGGACAGGCAATTAACTATGGCTACACCTTC
-,13,-,TRBV2,TRBJ2-7,CASVDQGGGEQYF,TGTGCCAGCGTTGATCAGGGGGGTGGCGAGCAGTACTTC
many,14,-,TRBV18,TRBJ2-7,CASSPVFGQVEQYF,TGTGCCAGCTCACCAGTATTCGGGCAGGTCGAGCAGTACTTC
-,15,TRBD2,TRBV2,TRBJ2-7,CANSEELAGRSEQYF,TGTGCCAACAGTGAAGAACTAGCGGGACGGTCCGAGCAGTACTTC
-,12,-,TRBV10-3,TRBJ2-7,CASRITGNEQYF,TGTGCCAGCAGAATCACGGGAAACGAGCAGTACTTC
few,13,-,TRBV20-1,TRBJ1-5,CSASSASNQPQHF,TGCAGTGCTAGTAGCGCTAGCAATCAGCCCCAGCATTTT
once,17,-,TRBV11-2,TRBJ1-3,CASSSGSPGSSGNTIYF,TGTGCCAGCAGCTCGGGATCCCCAGGGAGCTCTGGAAACACCATATATTTT
few,13,TRBD2,TRBV20-1,TRBJ2-7,CSARGLATYEQYF,TGCAGTGCCCGTGGACTAGCGACCTACGAGCAGTACTTC
-,12,TRBD1,TRBV10-3,TRBJ2-5,CAISEPDRGQYF,TGTGCCATCAGTGAGCCGGACAGGGGCCAGTACTTC
few,15,-,TRBV7-9,TRBJ1-4,CASSFSQGANEKLFF,TGTGCCAGCAGCTTCTCACAGGGAGCTAATGAAAAACTGTTTTTT
-,17,-,TRBV10-3,TRBJ2-7,CASSEGNSGLLNYEQYF,TGTGCCAGCAGTGAAGGAAATTCGGGACTGTTAAACTACGAGCAGTACTTC
many,13,TRBD2,TRBV2,TRBJ2-5,CASGRELQETQYF,TGTGCCAGCGGGAGGGAACTCCAAGAGACCCAGTACTTC
few,14,-,TRBV7-9,TRBJ1-1,CASSPEGESAEAFF,TGTGCCAGCAGCCCCGAAGGGGAATCGGCTGAAGCTTTCTTT
many,15,TRBD2,TRBV20-1,TRBJ2-5,CSARSTSGRQETQYF,TGCAGTGCTAGATCGACTAGCGGGAGGCAAGAGACCCAGTACTTC
few,15,-,TRBV2,TRBJ1-5,CASSDTSRANQPQHF,TGTGCCAGCAGTGATACATCCAGGGCCAATCAGCCCCAGCATTTT
-,15,TRBD1,TRBV25-1,TRBJ2-5,CASSRGTGVFETQYF,TGTGCCAGCTCCCGCGGGACAGGGGTTTTTGAGACCCAGTACTTC
once,15,-,TRBV7-6,TRBJ1-4,CASSSGVQHNEKLFF,TGTGCCAGCAGCTCCGGGGTCCAGCATAATGAAAAACTGTTTTTT
many,12,-,TRBV29-1,TRBJ2-5,CSVVKGQETQYF,TGCAGCGTTGTGAAGGGTCAGGAGACCCAGTACTTC
few,12,TRBD1,TRBV20-1,TRBJ1-4,CSARNRGEKLFF,TGCAGTGCGAGGAACAGGGGGGAAAAACTGTTTTTT
many,12,-,TRBV5-1,TRBJ1-2,CASSGGINGYTF,TGCGCCAGCAGTGGGGGTATCAATGGCTACACCTTC
many,20,TRBD1,TRBV15,TRBJ1-5,CATSRDYPYRGRGSNQPQHF,TGTGCCACCAGCAGAGATTATCCGTACAGGGGGCGCGGTAGCAATCAGCCCCAGCATTTT
few,15,TRBD1,TRBV20-1,TRBJ1-5,CSASRTGLSNQPQHF,TGCAGTGCAAGTCGGACAGGCCTAAGCAATCAGCCCCAGCATTTT